One T cell receptor beta chain is described in this entry. Treatment: around 19 received Ad26.COV2.S at low or high dose, single or two shots; roughly 5 received placebo; per-sample allocation not given. Samples analyzed were those drawn on day 63 after the first vaccine or placebo injection. The CDR3 consists of 13 residues. Per the germline V gene, CDR1 is LGHDT and CDR2 is YNNKEL (reference sequence). V was shortened by 4 bases and J by 3 bases, with 10 bases between the two germline ends. The method was immunoSEQ multiplex PCR; TCRdb's version includes in-frame clones alone and lacks a portion of them. The sample lists roughly 510,000 clones, around 85% occurring once. This sample is drawn from a study of Ad26.COV2.S vaccination and SARS-CoV-2 variants. Study details: The COV1001 Ad26.COV2.S trial arm included the donor. Ad26.COV2.S shots went into the muscle once or twice, 56 days apart.

This specimen consisted of peripheral blood, obtained in a trial of Ad26.COV2.S vaccine versus placebo. The V gene is TRBV3-1 (or the pseudogene TRBV3-2), the J gene TRBJ2-7; a weak D match, TRBD2 (5 bases). The sequence was obtained from a person aged 18-60 years who received the Ad26.COV2.S COVID-19 vaccine or a placebo. The CDR3 coding sequence is TGTGCCAGCAGCCCCGGGATCGACTACGAGCAGTACTTC. It is translated as CASSPGIDYEQYF.